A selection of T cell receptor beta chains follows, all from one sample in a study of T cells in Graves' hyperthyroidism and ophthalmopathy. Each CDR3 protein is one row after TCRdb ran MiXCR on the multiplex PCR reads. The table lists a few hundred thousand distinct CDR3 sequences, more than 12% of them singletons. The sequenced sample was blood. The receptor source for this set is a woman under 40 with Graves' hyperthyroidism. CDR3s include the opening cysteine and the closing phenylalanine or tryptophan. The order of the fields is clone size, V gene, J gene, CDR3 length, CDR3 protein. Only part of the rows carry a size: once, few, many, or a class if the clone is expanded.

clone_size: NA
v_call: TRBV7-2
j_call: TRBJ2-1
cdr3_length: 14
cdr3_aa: CASSPWTARNEQFF

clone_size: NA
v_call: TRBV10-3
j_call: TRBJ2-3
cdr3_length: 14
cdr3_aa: CAISDQGDPDTQYF

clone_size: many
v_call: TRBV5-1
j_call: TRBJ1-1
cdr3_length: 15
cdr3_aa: CASSLVPGANTEAFF

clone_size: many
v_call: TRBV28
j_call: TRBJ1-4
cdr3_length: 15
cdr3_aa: CASSSRQFGQGKLFF

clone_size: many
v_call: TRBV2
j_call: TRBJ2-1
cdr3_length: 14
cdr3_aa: CASSPLAGDNEQFF

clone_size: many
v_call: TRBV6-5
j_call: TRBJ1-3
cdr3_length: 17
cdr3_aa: CASSYSTGVGSGNTIYF

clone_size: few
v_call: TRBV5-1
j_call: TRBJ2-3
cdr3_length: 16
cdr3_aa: CASSPETSGSADTQYF

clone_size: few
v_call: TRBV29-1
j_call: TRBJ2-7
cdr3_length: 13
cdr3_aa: CSVASDGSYEQYF

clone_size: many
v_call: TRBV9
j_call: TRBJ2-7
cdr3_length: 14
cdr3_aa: CASSVRDGSYEQYF

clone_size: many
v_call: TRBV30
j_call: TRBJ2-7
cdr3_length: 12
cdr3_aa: CAWNLASYEQYF

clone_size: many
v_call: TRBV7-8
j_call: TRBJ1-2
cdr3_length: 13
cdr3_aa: CASSVTGNYGYTF

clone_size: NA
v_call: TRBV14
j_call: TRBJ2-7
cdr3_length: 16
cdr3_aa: CASSPGGSGYFYEQYF

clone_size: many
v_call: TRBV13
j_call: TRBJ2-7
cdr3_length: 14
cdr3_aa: CASSSTSGSHEQYF

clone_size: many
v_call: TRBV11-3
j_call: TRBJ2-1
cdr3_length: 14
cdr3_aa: CASSLRGATNEQFF

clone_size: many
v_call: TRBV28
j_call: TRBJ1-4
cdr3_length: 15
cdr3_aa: CASSSSGTGQEKLFF

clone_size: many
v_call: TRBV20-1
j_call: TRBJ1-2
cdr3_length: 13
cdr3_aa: CSARDWGDYGYTF

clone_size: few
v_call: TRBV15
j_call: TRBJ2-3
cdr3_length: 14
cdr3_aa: CATSREMSTDTQYF

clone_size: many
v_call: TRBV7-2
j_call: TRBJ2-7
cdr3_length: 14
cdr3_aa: CASSLGISRNEQYF

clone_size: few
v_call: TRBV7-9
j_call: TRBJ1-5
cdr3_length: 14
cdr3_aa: CASSSGQDSRPQHF

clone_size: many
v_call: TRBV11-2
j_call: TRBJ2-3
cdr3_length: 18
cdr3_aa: CASSRSYGTSVSTDTQYF

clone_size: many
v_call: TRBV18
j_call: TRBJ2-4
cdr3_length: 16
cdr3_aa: CASSANRDGPKNIQYF

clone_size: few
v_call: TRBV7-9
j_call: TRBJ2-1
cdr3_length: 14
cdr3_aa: CASSLAYRGSEQFF

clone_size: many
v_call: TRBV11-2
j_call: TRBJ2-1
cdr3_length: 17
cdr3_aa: CASSLDLTRGLSDEQFF

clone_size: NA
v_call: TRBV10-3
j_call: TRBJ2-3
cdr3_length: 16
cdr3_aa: CAISGLAGGGTDTQYF

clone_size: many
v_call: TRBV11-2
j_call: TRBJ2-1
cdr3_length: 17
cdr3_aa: CASTRTSGSYSYNEQFF

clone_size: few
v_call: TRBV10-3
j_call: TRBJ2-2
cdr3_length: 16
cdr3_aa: CATQRREGLYTGELFF

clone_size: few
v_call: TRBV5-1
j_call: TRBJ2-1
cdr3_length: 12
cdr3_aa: CASSRDRDEQFF

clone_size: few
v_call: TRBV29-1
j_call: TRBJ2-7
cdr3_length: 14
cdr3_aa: CSVGHKGYLYEQYF

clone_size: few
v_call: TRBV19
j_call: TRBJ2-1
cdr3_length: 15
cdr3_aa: CASSRPDGFYNEQFF

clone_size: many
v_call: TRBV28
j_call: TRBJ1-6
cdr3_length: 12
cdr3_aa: CASIQLGGALHF

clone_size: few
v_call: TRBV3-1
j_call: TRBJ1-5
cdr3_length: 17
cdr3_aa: CASSQGAGGASNQPQHF

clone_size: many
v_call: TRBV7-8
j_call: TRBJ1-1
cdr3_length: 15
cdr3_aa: CASSSSTVEVTEAFF

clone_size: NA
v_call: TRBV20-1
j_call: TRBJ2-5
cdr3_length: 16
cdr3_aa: CSARTGLAGGQETQYF

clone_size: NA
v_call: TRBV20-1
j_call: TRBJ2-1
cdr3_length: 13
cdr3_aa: CSAREDSYNEQFF

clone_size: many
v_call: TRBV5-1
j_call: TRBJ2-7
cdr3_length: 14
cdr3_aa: CASSLGQGSYEQYF

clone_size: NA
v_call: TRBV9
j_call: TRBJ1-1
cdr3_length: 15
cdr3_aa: CASSVDPTVNTEAFF

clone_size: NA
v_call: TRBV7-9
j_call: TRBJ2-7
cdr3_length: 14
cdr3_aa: CASSFAGVGYEQYF

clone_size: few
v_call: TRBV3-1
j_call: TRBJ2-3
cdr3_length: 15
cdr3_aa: CASSPPGTSLNAQYF

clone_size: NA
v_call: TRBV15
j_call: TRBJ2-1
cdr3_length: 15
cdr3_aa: CATRGLAGTYNEQFF

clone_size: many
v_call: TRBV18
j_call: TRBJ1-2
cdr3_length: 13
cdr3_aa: CASSNDRNYGYTF

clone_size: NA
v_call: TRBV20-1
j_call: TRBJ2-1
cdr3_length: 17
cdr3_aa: CSARGTGDFSRYNEQFF

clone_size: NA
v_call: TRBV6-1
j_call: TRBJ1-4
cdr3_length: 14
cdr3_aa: CASKGQVANEKLFF

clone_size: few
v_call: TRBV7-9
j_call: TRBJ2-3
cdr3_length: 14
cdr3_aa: CASSNSGNTDTQYF

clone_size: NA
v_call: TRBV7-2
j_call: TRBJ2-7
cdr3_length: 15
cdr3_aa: CASSLATSGIGEQYF

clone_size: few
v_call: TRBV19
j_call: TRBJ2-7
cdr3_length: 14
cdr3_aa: CASRFETSSYEQYF

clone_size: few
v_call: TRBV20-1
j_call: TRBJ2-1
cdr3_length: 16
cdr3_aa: CSARDMGTTAYNEQFF

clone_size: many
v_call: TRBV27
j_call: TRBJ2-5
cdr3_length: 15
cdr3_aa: CASRDGRKFQETQYF

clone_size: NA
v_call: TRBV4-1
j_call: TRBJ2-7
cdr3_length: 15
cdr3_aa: CASSDPGTGTDEQYF

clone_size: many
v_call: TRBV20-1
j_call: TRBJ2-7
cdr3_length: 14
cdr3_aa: CSAAGLAGDYEQYF

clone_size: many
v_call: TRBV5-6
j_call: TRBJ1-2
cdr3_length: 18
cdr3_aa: CASSASSNVLWDRGGYTF

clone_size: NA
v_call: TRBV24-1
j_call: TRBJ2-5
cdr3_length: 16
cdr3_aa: CATSDPGTPAGETQYF

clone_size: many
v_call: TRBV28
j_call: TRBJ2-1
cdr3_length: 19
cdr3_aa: CASTLRRVGLAGFYNEQFF